These T cell receptor beta chains were read from a single sample in a study of cytomegalovirus exposure and HLA in healthy donors. This table comes from immunoSEQ multiplex PCR, and its TCRdb copy is limited to in-frame clones, with some not included. The sample holds under 65,000 clones, roughly 80% seen once. Sequencing was performed on PBMCs. All receptors derive from a man younger than 45 in good health and CMV-seropositive. Both conserved end residues are part of each CDR3. A D gene is named only where the DNA matches it firmly. Size tells how often a clone was seen (once, few, many) or the class of an expanded clone, and some rows leave it out.

v_gene: TRBV7-8; d_gene: TRBD1; abundance: .; j_gene: TRBJ2-1; CDR3nt: TGTGCCAGCAGAGCAATCCTGGGACAGGGGGACAATGAGCAGTTCTTC; CDR3aa: CASRAILGQGDNEQFF
v_gene: TRBV9; d_gene: TRBD2; abundance: .; j_gene: TRBJ2-5; CDR3nt: TGTGCCAGCAGCGTAGACGCGGGGGGAGAGACCCAGTACTTC; CDR3aa: CASSVDAGGETQYF
v_gene: TRBV9; d_gene: .; abundance: .; j_gene: TRBJ2-7; CDR3nt: TGTGCCAGCAGCCCAAGGACAGACATCTACGAGCAGTACTTC; CDR3aa: CASSPRTDIYEQYF
v_gene: TRBV2; d_gene: TRBD1; abundance: .; j_gene: TRBJ2-1; CDR3nt: TGTGCCAGCAGTGTACGGGACAGGGGGCACAGTGAGCAGTTCTTC; CDR3aa: CASSVRDRGHSEQFF
v_gene: TRBV5-1; d_gene: .; abundance: .; j_gene: TRBJ2-2; CDR3nt: TGCGCCAGCAGCTTGCGGGACACGAACACCGGGGAGCTGTTTTTT; CDR3aa: CASSLRDTNTGELFF
v_gene: TRBV15; d_gene: .; abundance: .; j_gene: TRBJ2-7; CDR3nt: TGTGCCACCAGCAGAGATCTGAGGGCGCATGGCTACGAGCAGTACTTC; CDR3aa: CATSRDLRAHGYEQYF
v_gene: TRBV7-7; d_gene: TRBD2; abundance: .; j_gene: TRBJ2-3; CDR3nt: TGTGCCAGCAGCTTAGCGGGGGGGAGAGATACGCAGTATTTT; CDR3aa: CASSLAGGRDTQYF
v_gene: TRBV27; d_gene: TRBD1; abundance: .; j_gene: TRBJ1-5; CDR3nt: TGTGCCAGCAGCCTTCAGGGGGGCAATCAGCCCCAGCATTTT; CDR3aa: CASSLQGGNQPQHF
v_gene: TRBV10-3; d_gene: TRBD1; abundance: few; j_gene: TRBJ2-7; CDR3nt: TGTGCCATCAGTGATACCTTTGGGGACAGGGGCTACGAGCAGTACTTC; CDR3aa: CAISDTFGDRGYEQYF
v_gene: TRBV7-2; d_gene: .; abundance: .; j_gene: TRBJ2-7; CDR3nt: TGTGCCAGCAGCCTGGGGGACTCGTCGTTCTACGAGCAGTACTTC; CDR3aa: CASSLGDSSFYEQYF
v_gene: TRBV13; d_gene: .; abundance: .; j_gene: TRBJ1-4; CDR3nt: TGTGCCAGCACCAACAACCCAGGGACTCAGAATGAAAAACTGTTTTTT; CDR3aa: CASTNNPGTQNEKLFF
v_gene: TRBV5-1; d_gene: .; abundance: once; j_gene: TRBJ2-7; CDR3nt: TGCGCCAGCAGCGCCAGGGGCCCCTTTTACGAGCAGTACTTC; CDR3aa: CASSARGPFYEQYF
v_gene: TRBV5-6; d_gene: TRBD1; abundance: .; j_gene: TRBJ2-3; CDR3nt: TGTGCCAGCAGCTGGACAGGGGGCCGAACGCAGTATTTT; CDR3aa: CASSWTGGRTQYF
v_gene: TRBV6-1; d_gene: .; abundance: .; j_gene: TRBJ1-6; CDR3nt: TGTGCCACCCGCGAAGGAGGTCTTGGCTATTCACCCCTCCACTTT; CDR3aa: CATREGGLGYSPLHF
v_gene: TRBV7-9; d_gene: .; abundance: .; j_gene: TRBJ2-7; CDR3nt: TGTGCCAGCAGCCCTTACCTGGGAGTGCGCAACGAGCAGTACTTC; CDR3aa: CASSPYLGVRNEQYF
v_gene: TRBV9; d_gene: TRBD2; abundance: .; j_gene: TRBJ2-7; CDR3nt: TGTGCCAGCAGCCCTCCGGGACTAGACTACGAGCAGTACTTC; CDR3aa: CASSPPGLDYEQYF
v_gene: TRBV7-9; d_gene: .; abundance: .; j_gene: TRBJ1-1; CDR3nt: TGTGCCAGCAGTTTATGGGCAGACATGAACACTGAAGCTTTCTTT; CDR3aa: CASSLWADMNTEAFF
v_gene: TRBV4-2; d_gene: .; abundance: few; j_gene: TRBJ2-1; CDR3nt: TGTGCCAGCAGCCAAGACAGGGATCCCAATGAGCAGTTCTTC; CDR3aa: CASSQDRDPNEQFF
v_gene: TRBV11-2; d_gene: TRBD1; abundance: .; j_gene: TRBJ1-2; CDR3nt: TGTGCCAGCAGCCTCTTAGGGGTGGACAGGGTAGATGGCTACACCTTC; CDR3aa: CASSLLGVDRVDGYTF
v_gene: TRBV12-1; d_gene: .; abundance: .; j_gene: TRBJ2-7; CDR3nt: TGTGCCAGCAGCCTCTCCCCCGGCGGGGCAGCCTCCTACGAGCAGTACTTC; CDR3aa: CASSLSPGGAASYEQYF
v_gene: TRBV7-3; d_gene: TRBD2; abundance: .; j_gene: TRBJ2-3; CDR3nt: TGTGCCAGCAGCTTAACTAGCGGGGTACATGATACGCAGTATTTT; CDR3aa: CASSLTSGVHDTQYF
v_gene: TRBV29-1; d_gene: .; abundance: .; j_gene: TRBJ1-1; CDR3nt: TGCAGCGTTGTTAAGCCGAACACTGAAGCTTTCTTT; CDR3aa: CSVVKPNTEAFF
v_gene: TRBV2; d_gene: .; abundance: .; j_gene: TRBJ2-7; CDR3nt: TGTGCCAGCAAAGGACAGACACTCTCCTACGAGCAGTACTTC; CDR3aa: CASKGQTLSYEQYF
v_gene: TRBV7-9; d_gene: TRBD1; abundance: .; j_gene: TRBJ2-7; CDR3nt: TGTTCCAGCAGCTTAGGGGGGACAGGGAGAAGCTCCTACGAGCAGTACTTC; CDR3aa: CSSSLGGTGRSSYEQYF
v_gene: TRBV6-1; d_gene: TRBD1; abundance: .; j_gene: TRBJ1-4; CDR3nt: TGTGCCAGCAGAGCCTACAGGGGAGTCGGAGAAAAACTGTTTTTT; CDR3aa: CASRAYRGVGEKLFF
v_gene: TRBV21-1; d_gene: .; abundance: .; j_gene: TRBJ1-1; CDR3nt: TGTGCCAGCAGCAAGACAGGGGACACTGAAGCTTTCTTT; CDR3aa: CASSKTGDTEAFF
v_gene: TRBV5-8; d_gene: TRBD1; abundance: few; j_gene: TRBJ1-4; CDR3nt: TGTGCCAGCAGCGTGGGACAGGGGGCGATCGTCACTGAAAAACTGTTTTTT; CDR3aa: CASSVGQGAIVTEKLFF
v_gene: TRBV4-1; d_gene: .; abundance: .; j_gene: TRBJ2-7; CDR3nt: TGCGCCAGCAGCCAAGGCAGGTCCTCCTACGAGCAGTACTTC; CDR3aa: CASSQGRSSYEQYF
v_gene: TRBV28; d_gene: .; abundance: .; j_gene: TRBJ2-6; CDR3nt: TGTGCCAGCAGTTCCCTAAGAGGGTCTGGGGCCAACGTCCTGACTTTC; CDR3aa: CASSSLRGSGANVLTF
v_gene: TRBV4-1; d_gene: .; abundance: .; j_gene: TRBJ2-5; CDR3nt: TGCGCCAGCAGCCAAGGAACAAATTGGGAGACCCAGTACTTC; CDR3aa: CASSQGTNWETQYF
v_gene: TRBV5-6; d_gene: TRBD2; abundance: .; j_gene: TRBJ2-4; CDR3nt: TGTGCCAGCACCTCCGGGGGGGGCAAAAACATTCAGTACTTC; CDR3aa: CASTSGGGKNIQYF
v_gene: TRBV6-5; d_gene: TRBD1; abundance: .; j_gene: TRBJ2-2; CDR3nt: TGTGCCAGCAGTTCGGGACAGCCGAACACCGGGGAGCTGTTTTTT; CDR3aa: CASSSGQPNTGELFF
v_gene: TRBV28; d_gene: .; abundance: .; j_gene: TRBJ2-1; CDR3nt: TGTGCCAGCAGTGCGAATTCCAATGAGCAGTTCTTC; CDR3aa: CASSANSNEQFF
v_gene: TRBV30; d_gene: .; abundance: .; j_gene: TRBJ1-6; CDR3nt: TGTGCCTTCGACTCTAATTCACCCCTCCACTTT; CDR3aa: CAFDSNSPLHF
v_gene: TRBV4-2; d_gene: TRBD2; abundance: .; j_gene: TRBJ2-5; CDR3nt: TGTGCCAGCAGCACTAGCGGGGGGCGGACCCAGTACTTC; CDR3aa: CASSTSGGRTQYF
v_gene: TRBV7-3; d_gene: .; abundance: .; j_gene: TRBJ1-6; CDR3nt: TGTGCCAGCAGCTTAAAAGCCCCGGGGGGGGCGGAGAATTCACCCCTCCACTTT; CDR3aa: CASSLKAPGGAENSPLHF
v_gene: TRBV30; d_gene: .; abundance: .; j_gene: TRBJ2-7; CDR3nt: TGTGCCTGGAGTGTACTAGGGTACGAGCAGTACTTC; CDR3aa: CAWSVLGYEQYF
v_gene: TRBV6-1; d_gene: TRBD1; abundance: .; j_gene: TRBJ1-1; CDR3nt: TGTGCCAGCAGTCGAAAGGACAGGGCGACTGAAGCTTTCTTT; CDR3aa: CASSRKDRATEAFF
v_gene: TRBV5-4; d_gene: TRBD1; abundance: once; j_gene: TRBJ2-7; CDR3nt: TGTGCCAGCAGCGAAAGCCGGACAGGGGGTTACGAGCAGTACTTC; CDR3aa: CASSESRTGGYEQYF
v_gene: TRBV27; d_gene: .; abundance: .; j_gene: TRBJ2-1; CDR3nt: TGTGCCAGCATGGAGGGTTACAATGAGCAGTTCTTC; CDR3aa: CASMEGYNEQFF
v_gene: TRBV18; d_gene: TRBD1; abundance: medium-sized; j_gene: TRBJ2-3; CDR3nt: TGTGCCAGCTCACCTTGGCCCACAGGGGGAGCAGATACGCAGTATTTT; CDR3aa: CASSPWPTGGADTQYF
v_gene: TRBV28; d_gene: .; abundance: .; j_gene: TRBJ2-1; CDR3nt: TGTGCCAGCAGTTTACCCGGGAATGAGCAGTTCTTC; CDR3aa: CASSLPGNEQFF
v_gene: TRBV25-1; d_gene: TRBD1; abundance: .; j_gene: TRBJ2-2; CDR3nt: TGTGCCAGCAGTGAATCAGGGACAGAAGACACCGGGGAGCTGTTTTTT; CDR3aa: CASSESGTEDTGELFF
v_gene: TRBV18; d_gene: .; abundance: .; j_gene: TRBJ1-1; CDR3nt: TGTGCCAGCTCACCACCAGGGGCTGAAGCTTTCTTT; CDR3aa: CASSPPGAEAFF
v_gene: TRBV5-4; d_gene: TRBD2; abundance: .; j_gene: TRBJ2-3; CDR3nt: TGTGCCAGCAGCTCAGCCGGGACTAGGGGCGTAGGTACGCAGTATTTT; CDR3aa: CASSSAGTRGVGTQYF